These 16 T cell receptor beta chains came from one sample sequenced in a study of shared clonotypes between healthy human individuals. Here immunoSEQ multiplex PCR was the method, and the copy in TCRdb shows in-frame clones only, minus some. The repertoire holds around 2.5 million clones, with over 85% as singletons. Sequencing input: naive CD4+ T cells from PBMCs. As for subset: CD45RA+ positively selected. Receptor source: a man younger than 35 in good health. Some clones in this sample may be carry-over from other donors' samples.

The chain has TRBV15 and TRBJ1-6, with a tentative D call TRBD1 (6 bases). V lost 7 bases, J lost 4 bases, and 14 bases lay in between. This CDR3 is built from 15 residues. In germline, CDR1 is LNHNV, CDR2 YYDKDF (reference sequence). The DNA for the CDR3 is TGTGCCACCAAGGCAGAGGGGGGTTATAATTCACCCCTCCACTTT. This codes for CATKAEGGYNSPLHF.

J is TRBJ1-1 and V is TRBV6-1, with D possibly matching TRBD1 (6 bases). Germline V lookup: CDR1 MNHNS, CDR2 SASEGT. V was shortened by 0 bases and J by 6 bases, with 11 bases between the two germline ends. This CDR3 is built from 14 residues. The CDR3 reads CASSEAGRGPEAFF. Written as DNA, the CDR3 is TGTGCCAGCAGTGAAGCGGGCAGGGGCCCTGAAGCTTTCTTT.

The chain joins TRBV18 to TRBJ2-3; D gene unclear. In germline, CDR1 is KGHSH, CDR2 LQKENI. Trimming cost V 6 bases and J 5 bases, with 9 bases left between them. There are 12 residues in the CDR3. The CDR3 sequence is CASSLTRDTQYF. DNA for the CDR3: TGTGCCAGCTCGTTGACAAGAGATACGCAGTATTTT.

In nucleotides, the CDR3 is TGTGCCAGCAGGGGGGACTGGGGCCGGAATACGCAGTATTTT. This gives the protein CASRGDWGRNTQYF. V and J are TRBV7-9 and TRBJ2-3, with a possible D match to TRBD2 (6 bases). The CDR3 contains 14 residues. Germline values: CDR1 SEHNR, CDR2 FQNEAQ (reference sequence). V was shortened by 6 bases and J by 7 bases, with 17 bases between the two germline ends. Complete variable domain (other parts from reference TRBV7-9 and TRBJ2-3): DTGVSQNPRHKITKRGQNVTFRCDPISEHNRLYWYRQTLGQGPEFLTYFQNEAQLEKSRLLSDRFSAERPKGSFSTLEIQRTEQGDSAMYLCASRGDWGRNTQYFGPGTRLTVL.

The genes are TRBV19 and TRBJ2-1; possibly TRBD2 for D (6 bases). Trimming took 3 bases from V and 5 from J, leaving 14 bases between them. This CDR3 is 15 amino acids long. Germline assignment: CDR1 LNHDA and CDR2 SQIVND (reference sequence). CDR3 coding DNA: TGTGCCAGTAGTATGCGGAGGGCCTTAAACAATGAGCAGTTCTTC. This codes for CASSMRRALNNEQFF.

The rearrangement links TRBV5-8 to TRBJ2-5, with D tentatively TRBD2 (5 bases). V was cut by 0 bases and J by 5 bases, with 17 bases left in between. This CDR3 has 16 residues. The germline CDR1 and CDR2 sequences are SGHTS and YDEGEE. Here the CDR3 DNA reads TGTGCCAGCAGCTTGGTTGGAGGCCGCGGGTGGGAGACCCAGTACTTC. Amino acid sequence: CASSLVGGRGWETQYF.

Only one count was recorded for this clone. The chain uses TRBV7-9 and TRBJ1-4, with 10 bases fitting TRBD1. The CDR3 length is 17 residues. With V trimmed by 1 base and J by 5 bases, 7 bases remained unmatched. Germline CDR1 and CDR2: SEHNR and FQNEAQ (reference sequence). For the CDR3, the DNA is TGTGCCAGCAGCTTAGGCGTGCCGGGACAGGGGAATGAAAAACTGTTTTTT. This sequence encodes CASSLGVPGQGNEKLFF.

This chain uses TRBV6-5 with TRBJ2-7; D is ambiguous. The CDR3 totals 12 residues. V was shortened by 5 bases and J by 6 bases, with 11 bases between the two germline ends. CDR1 is MNHEY, CDR2 SVGAGI, per germline. The CDR3 here is CASSTNGGEQYF. The CDR3 DNA sequence: TGTGCCAGCAGTACTAACGGCGGCGAGCAGTACTTC.

The chain links TRBV30 to TRBJ2-3; 7 bases line up with TRBD2. The V and J ends lost 0 bases and 0 bases, in that order; junction bases with no gene match: 0. Germline CDR1 is GTSNPN and CDR2 is SVGIG (reference sequence). The CDR3 runs to 14 residues. This CDR3 is CAWSVAGSTDTQYF. CDR3 sequence (DNA): TGTGCCTGGAGTGTAGCGGGAAGCACAGATACGCAGTATTTT.

The chain employs TRBV6-6 and TRBJ2-1; the match to TRBD2 covers 7 bases. The CDR3 is made up of 16 amino acids. V was pared by 6 bases and J by 4 bases, with 12 bases of the junction left unmatched. Germline V gives CDR1 MNHNY, CDR2 SVGAGI (reference sequence). As DNA, the CDR3 is TGTGCCAGCAGCTCAACCGGGACTAAACCGTACAATGAGCAGTTCTTC. Its translation: CASSSTGTKPYNEQFF.

In DNA, the CDR3 is TGTGCCAGCAGCTTGAGTCCAACCACCTACGAGCAGTACTTC. Protein product: CASSLSPTTYEQYF. The chain has TRBV11-1 and TRBJ2-7; D remains unclear. This CDR3 is built from 14 residues. Germline-derived CDR1 and CDR2 are SGHAT and FQDESV (reference sequence). V lost 3 bases and J 2 bases, leaving 11 bases between the germline ends.

This chain uses TRBV7-6 with TRBJ2-1; D gene unclear. This CDR3 has 13 residues. CDR1 and CDR2 from the germline V gene are SGHVS and FNYEAQ. The V gene lost 1 base and the J gene lost 3 bases, with 4 bases spanning the gap. CDR3 DNA: TGTGCCAGCAGCTTAGACCGCTACAATGAGCAGTTCTTC. Its translation is CASSLDRYNEQFF.

The rearrangement links TRBV5-4 to TRBJ1-6; 8 nucleotides align to TRBD1. The CDR3 spans 13 residues. The germline CDR1 and CDR2 sequences are SGHNT and YYREEE (reference sequence). The V and J ends lost 5 bases and 6 bases, in that order; junction bases with no gene match: 1. Here the CDR3 DNA reads TGTGCCAGCAGGGACAGGGCTAATTCACCCCTCCACTTT. Protein: CASRDRANSPLHF.

This chain links TRBV7-2 with TRBJ2-1, with 8 bases identical to TRBD2. CDR3 length: 19 amino acids. V lost 4 bases to trimming and J lost 9 bases; unmatched junction nucleotides: 23. Germline values: CDR1 SGHTA, CDR2 FQGNSA. CDR3 DNA: TGTGCCAGCAGCTCCTCCATCTTCGTCGGTAGCGGGAATAAGGGTGAGCAGTTCTTC. It specifies CASSSSIFVGSGNKGEQFF.

The rearrangement links TRBV6-1 to TRBJ1-1, with TRBD1 matching 7 bases. Trimming at V came to 6 bases and at J to 1 base, leaving 5 bases not matched to a gene. Germline CDR1 is MNHNS and CDR2 is SASEGT. This CDR3 spans 14 amino acids. CDR3 protein: CASSRGQTNTEAFF. The CDR3 coding sequence is TGTGCCAGCAGCCGGGGACAGACGAACACTGAAGCTTTCTTT.

This chain links TRBV5-4 with TRBJ2-1; D perhaps matches TRBD2 (6 bases). The CDR3 runs 17 residues. The V end lost 0 bases, the J end lost 0 bases, and 13 bases lay between the germline ends. Germline lookup yields CDR1 SGHNT and CDR2 YYREEE (reference sequence). As DNA, the CDR3 is TGTGCCAGCAGCTTGGCCTCGGACTATTACTCCTACAATGAGCAGTTCTTC. This translates into CASSLASDYYSYNEQFF.